This T cell receptor (beta chain) was sequenced during a study of control samples from healthy donors and cancer patients. Trimming cost V 5 bases and J 0 bases, with 14 bases left between them. The CDR3 is 15 amino acids. CDR1 is SGHRS, CDR2 YFSETQ, per germline. This table comes from immunoSEQ multiplex PCR, and its TCRdb copy is limited to in-frame clones, with some not included. The table has roughly 80,000 clones, roughly nine tenths seen once; the top ten hold around 6%. The sequence was obtained from a man aged 50 or older in good health. The sequencing input was blood. The chain carries TRBV5-1 and TRBJ2-5, with D unclear. The CDR3: CASRRENSYQETQYF. The CDR3 coding sequence is TGCGCCAGCAGAAGAGAGAACAGCTACCAAGAGACCCAGTACTTC.